What follows are 32 T cell receptor beta chains derived from one specimen sequenced in a study of OX40 agonist ivuxolimab in advanced cancers. This table comes from immunoSEQ multiplex PCR, and its TCRdb copy is limited to in-frame clones, with some not included. The data hold tens of thousands of clones, with 88% observed a single time. This specimen consisted of CD4+ or CD8+ T cells sorted from blood, obtained in a trial of the OX40 agonist ivuxolimab. The source is an adult with an advanced solid tumor such as melanoma, head and neck, liver or kidney cancer.

The chain employs TRBV5-4 and TRBJ2-7; TRBD2 might be the D (6 bases). Germline values: CDR1 SGHNT, CDR2 YYREEE (reference sequence). Trimming took 4 bases from V and 0 from J, leaving 17 bases between them. There are 16 residues in the CDR3. CDR3 sequence: CASSPGLSSSSYEQYF. CDR3 nucleotide sequence: TGTGCCAGCAGCCCGGGACTTTCAAGTAGCTCCTACGAGCAGTACTTC.

The chain combines TRBV6-5 with TRBJ1-2, with D possibly being TRBD1 (5 bases). This CDR3 region has 14 residues. Deletions cut 6 bases from V and 3 bases from J, with 14 bases between. The germline V gene encodes CDR1 MNHEY and CDR2 SVGAGI. This chain's CDR3 is CASRSTGRDYGYTF. For the CDR3, the DNA is TGTGCCAGCAGATCTACAGGAAGGGACTATGGCTACACCTTC.

For the CDR3, the DNA is TGTGCCAGCAGTGAAGGGCGGGGATCACCTGAAGCTTTCTTT. Its protein is CASSEGRGSPEAFF. The rearrangement joins TRBV2 to TRBJ1-1; D is unresolved. V was shortened by 1 base and J by 6 bases, with 12 bases between the two germline ends. The length of the CDR3 is 14 residues. Germline lookup yields CDR1 SNHLY and CDR2 FYNNEI.

This rearrangement joins TRBV6-1 to TRBJ1-6; D is unresolved. Germline V gene sequence: CDR1 MNHNS, CDR2 SASEGT. The germline V and J ends were trimmed by 4 bases and 4 bases, with 11 bases remaining between them. The CDR3 sequence is 15 residues long. CDR3 bases: TGTGCCAGCAGTGGGAGGGAGTCTTATAATTCACCCCTCCACTTT. Translation: CASSGRESYNSPLHF.

For this clone: This is likely a read error, given that the CDR3 carries no conserved phenylalanine or tryptophan at its end. The V and J genes are TRBV6-6 and TRBJ1-6; D remains unclear. This CDR3 comprises 15 residues. Deletions cut 6 bases from V and 7 bases from J, with 16 bases between. Germline V gives CDR1 MNHNY, CDR2 SVGAGI (reference sequence). CDR3 bases: TGTGCCAGCAGGAAAGGTCGGGGTCGCAATTCACCCCTCCACCTT. It yields the protein CASRKGRGRNSPLHL.

This clone has just one count. V is TRBV10-3 and J is TRBJ2-7; 8 bases align to TRBD1. Germline V gene lookup returns CDR1 ENHRY and CDR2 SYGVKD. The ends lost 10 bases at V and 6 bases at J; junction bases unmatched: 11. The CDR3 has 13 residues. DNA of the CDR3: TGTGCCACAAACAGGGGGATTTCGTCCGAGCAGTACTTC. As protein: CATNRGISSEQYF.

The chain is built from TRBV9 and TRBJ2-7, with D hard to call. CDR3 length: 13 amino acids. Looked up from germline, CDR1 is SGDLS and CDR2 is YYNGEE. Between the trimmed V and J ends, which lost 3 bases and 0 bases, there was a span of 7 bases. The CDR3 protein is CASSAQNSYEQYF. Written as DNA, the CDR3 is TGTGCCAGCAGCGCTCAGAACTCCTACGAGCAGTACTTC.

In this sample, this clone turned up once. V usage is TRBV2 and J usage is TRBJ1-1; a possible D gene is TRBD1 (6 bases). CDR3 length equals 14 residues. Germline CDR1 is SNHLY and CDR2 is FYNNEI. V was shortened by 8 bases and J by 4 bases, with 17 bases between the two germline ends. The CDR3 sequence is CASSSTGRVTEAFF. Here the CDR3 DNA reads TGTGCCAGCTCCTCCACAGGGAGGGTCACTGAAGCTTTCTTT.

The gene calls are TRBV18 and TRBJ2-5; D is perhaps TRBD2 (5 bases). Germline V CDR1 and CDR2: KGHSH, LQKENI. The CDR3 is 14 amino acids. Trimming removed 6 bases from V and 4 bases from J, with 15 bases in between. CDR3 loop: CASSSRAVGETQYF. As DNA, the CDR3 is TGTGCCAGCTCGTCGAGGGCCGTAGGAGAGACCCAGTACTTC.

This clone was seen repeatedly, ten times or more. The CDR3 loop is CASMGTANTEAFF. Written as DNA, the CDR3 is TGTGCCAGCATGGGGACAGCGAACACTGAAGCTTTCTTT. The rearrangement uses TRBV6-6 and TRBJ1-1; TRBD1 matches 7 bases. CDR1 is MNHNY and CDR2 is SVGAGI in the germline V gene (reference sequence). V trimming: 7 bases; J trimming: 1 base; junction bases outside the gene matches: 3. The length of the CDR3 is 13 residues.

In its sample, this clone was seen once. The CDR3 protein is CAPQPPRAYPYFYEQYF. DNA of the CDR3: TGTGCCCCGCAACCCCCTAGGGCTTACCCCTACTTCTACGAGCAGTACTTC. This chain uses TRBV5-3 with TRBJ2-7; D unresolved. TRBV5-3 is an open reading frame whose function is uncertain. Trimming shortened V by 10 bases and J by 3 bases, and 29 bases separated the two germline ends. The CDR3 is 17 amino acids.

The rearrangement uses TRBV2 and TRBJ2-5, with 8 bases lining up with TRBD1. The length of the CDR3 is 13 residues. The ends lost 5 bases at V and 5 bases at J; junction bases unmatched: 4. The germline CDR1 and CDR2 sequences are SNHLY and FYNNEI. As DNA, the CDR3 is TGTGCCAGCAGTTGGACAGGGTATGAGACCCAGTACTTC. Protein product: CASSWTGYETQYF.

V and J are TRBV7-6 and TRBJ2-1; 8 bases are shared with TRBD1. Looked up from germline, CDR1 is SGHVS and CDR2 is FNYEAQ. Trimming cost V 4 bases and J 4 bases; bases outside gene matches: 9. The CDR3 is 16 residues long. This CDR3 reads CASSSSGTGEYNEQFF. The CDR3 DNA is TGTGCCAGCAGCTCTTCCGGGACAGGCGAATACAATGAGCAGTTCTTC.

This clone was observed a single time. The rearrangement joins TRBV5-5 to TRBJ1-2; D remains ambiguous. The CDR3 has 13 residues. The ends were cut back, 5 bases at V and 7 bases at J, with 15 bases in the middle. Looked up from germline, CDR1 is SGHKS and CDR2 is YYEKEE (reference sequence). CDR3 amino acids: CASSYPGSGGYTF. The CDR3 region has the DNA TGTGCCAGCAGTTACCCGGGAAGTGGTGGCTACACCTTC.

The chain is built from TRBV11-3 and TRBJ2-7; D is perhaps TRBD1 (5 bases). Deletions cut 0 bases from V and 2 bases from J, with 14 bases between. This CDR3 contains 16 residues. Germline CDR1 and CDR2: SGHNT and YENEEA. This CDR3 reads CASSLDKWGNPYEQYF. As DNA, the CDR3 is TGTGCCAGCAGCTTAGATAAGTGGGGCAATCCCTACGAGCAGTACTTC.

This chain links TRBV11-3 with TRBJ2-2; D might be TRBD1 (5 bases). V lost 5 bases and J 0 bases, leaving 7 bases between the germline ends. The CDR3 totals 14 residues. Germline-derived CDR1 and CDR2 are SGHNT and YENEEA. Written as DNA, the CDR3 is TGTGCCAGCAGCCTAGGGGCGAACACCGGGGAGCTGTTTTTT. Amino acid sequence: CASSLGANTGELFF.

The table lists this clone with a count of one. The rearrangement uses TRBV6-6 and TRBJ2-5, with D possibly called TRBD1 or TRBD2 (5 bases each). In germline, CDR1 is MNHNY, CDR2 SVGAGI (reference sequence). Trimming left V 4 bases short and J 4 bases short, with 13 bases between. The CDR3 spans 14 residues. Written as DNA, the CDR3 is TGTGCCAGCAGTTCTAGTGGGGGAGTAGAGACCCAGTACTTC. Translation gives CASSSSGGVETQYF.

The V gene is TRBV13, the J gene TRBJ1-2; TRBD1 agrees at 7 bases. The CDR3 loop spans 15 amino acids. V was pared by 0 bases and J by 7 bases, with 8 bases of the junction left unmatched. Germline values: CDR1 PRHDT, CDR2 FYEKMQ (reference sequence). The CDR3 DNA follows: TGTGCCAGCAGCTTAGGCCTACAGGGGATAGGTGGCTACACCTTC. This translates into CASSLGLQGIGGYTF.

DNA for the CDR3: TGTGCCAGCAGCCTCCGGGGAGAGCAGTACTTC. This translates into CASSLRGEQYF. The rearrangement uses TRBV7-9 and TRBJ2-7; D might be TRBD2 (5 bases). The CDR3 contains 11 residues. Germline V gene sequence: CDR1 SEHNR, CDR2 FQNEAQ (reference sequence). The V and J ends lost 5 bases and 7 bases respectively, with 9 bases between them. The full variable domain, completed using reference TRBV7-9 and TRBJ2-7, is DTGVSQNPRHKITKRGQNVTFRCDPISEHNRLYWYRQTLGQGPEFLTYFQNEAQLEKSRLLSDRFSAERPKGSFSTLEIQRTEQGDSAMYLCASSLRGEQYFGPGTRLTVT.

The rearrangement joins TRBV19 to TRBJ1-5; D possibly corresponds to TRBD1 (6 bases). Trimming took off 6 bases at V and 7 bases at J, with 13 bases between the two ends. Germline loops: CDR1 LNHDA, CDR2 SQIVND (reference sequence). The CDR3 extends over 13 amino acids. The CDR3 sequence is CASSRGPRQPQHF. The CDR3 coding sequence is TGTGCCAGTAGCAGGGGTCCTCGACAGCCCCAGCATTTT.

The chain carries TRBV10-3 and TRBJ2-1, with TRBD1 matching 7 bases. CDR3 length: 13 amino acids. V was pared by 8 bases and J by 5 bases, with 6 bases of the junction left unmatched. Germline assignment: CDR1 ENHRY and CDR2 SYGVKD. The CDR3 reads CAIRDSAHNEQFF. In DNA form, the CDR3 reads TGTGCCATCCGGGACAGCGCCCACAATGAGCAGTTCTTC.

V usage is TRBV15 and J usage is TRBJ1-2; maybe TRBD1 (6 bases). CDR3 length equals 15 residues. V lost 3 bases and J lost 4, with 15 bases in between. The germline V gene has CDR1 LNHNV and CDR2 YYDKDF (reference sequence). Here the CDR3 DNA reads TGTGCCACCAGCAGGGAAAAAACAGGGATCTATGGCTACACCTTC. Translation gives CATSREKTGIYGYTF.

This rearrangement joins TRBV7-8 to TRBJ2-1; no clear D. Trimming stripped 3 bases from V and 8 bases from J, with 8 bases between. The CDR3 length is 12 residues. Germline values: CDR1 SGHVS, CDR2 FQNEAQ. CDR3 coding DNA: TGTGCCAGCAGCTTCAGAATCGATGAGCAGTTCTTC. Translating gives CASSFRIDEQFF.

This clone was found once. V usage is TRBV19 and J usage is TRBJ1-2; D unresolved. The CDR3 spans 12 residues. V lost 3 bases and J lost 4, with 6 bases in between. From germline, CDR1 is LNHDA and CDR2 SQIVND (reference sequence). The CDR3 reads CASSISSYGYTF. In DNA form, the CDR3 reads TGTGCCAGTAGTATCAGTTCCTATGGCTACACCTTC.

The V and J genes are TRBV18 and TRBJ1-1; weak D call: TRBD1 (6 bases). The CDR3 totals 12 residues. From germline, CDR1 is KGHSH and CDR2 LQKENI. V lost 4 bases, J lost 5 bases, and 8 bases lay in between. As DNA, the CDR3 is TGTGCCAGCTCACGAGGGGGAACTGAAGCTTTCTTT. It is translated as CASSRGGTEAFF.

The chain combines TRBV6-4 with TRBJ2-1; a possible D gene is TRBD2 (5 bases). The germline V gene encodes CDR1 MRHNA and CDR2 SNTAGT. Trimming shortened V by 4 bases and J by 0 bases, and 7 bases separated the two germline ends. The CDR3 length is 14 residues. The chain's CDR3 is CASSAGDSYNEQFF. The CDR3 bases are TGTGCCAGCAGTGCCGGGGACTCCTACAATGAGCAGTTCTTC.

V is TRBV19 and J is TRBJ2-1; D is perhaps TRBD1 (6 bases). Trimming took off 2 bases at V and 5 bases at J, with 7 bases between the two ends. Germline loops: CDR1 LNHDA, CDR2 SQIVND (reference sequence). The CDR3 totals 13 residues. In nucleotides, the CDR3 is TGTGCCAGTAGTATAAACAGGGACAATGAGCAGTTCTTC. Protein sequence: CASSINRDNEQFF.

This chain connects TRBV11-3 to TRBJ2-2; possible D gene TRBD2, 6 bases. CDR1 SGHNT and CDR2 YENEEA come from the germline V gene. V dropped 6 bases and J dropped 6 bases, with 14 bases sitting between them. The CDR3 has 14 amino acids. The CDR3 DNA sequence: TGTGCCAGCAGGGAAGAATGGGGGGCCGGGGAGCTGTTTTTT. Translated, it gives CASREEWGAGELFF. Full variable domain (outside the CDR3, taken from reference TRBV11-3 and TRBJ2-2): EAGVVQSPRYKIIEKKQPVAFWCNPISGHNTLYWYLQNLGQGPELLIRYENEEAVDDSQLPKDRFSAERLKGVDSTLKIQPAELGDSAVYLCASREEWGAGELFFGEGSRLTVL.

The chain recombines TRBV5-1 with TRBJ2-3; TRBD1 might be the D (5 bases). CDR1 SGHRS and CDR2 YFSETQ come from the germline V gene. Trimming took 2 bases from V and 0 from J, leaving 10 bases between them. The length of the CDR3 is 15 residues. The CDR3 sequence is CASSLDSASTDTQYF. The CDR3 coding sequence is TGCGCCAGCAGCTTAGACAGTGCTAGCACAGATACGCAGTATTTT.

This clone has just one count. CDR3 sequence reads: CASSGDRAVTEAFF. DNA for the CDR3: TGTGCCAGCAGCGGGGACAGGGCGGTCACTGAAGCTTTCTTT. The chain links TRBV2 to TRBJ1-1; TRBD1 matches 9 bases. J gave up 4 bases and V 6 bases, and 6 bases lay outside the gene matches. CDR1 and CDR2 from the germline V gene are SNHLY and FYNNEI. The CDR3 totals 14 residues.

V and J are TRBV5-5 and TRBJ2-5, with TRBD2 as a possible D gene (5 bases). Germline V gene sequence: CDR1 SGHKS, CDR2 YYEKEE (reference sequence). This CDR3 is built from 13 residues. V shed 4 bases and J shed 2 bases, with 9 bases lying between them. CDR3 DNA sequence: TGTGCCAGCAGCCGTTGGGAGCAAGAGACCCAGTACTTC. The encoded protein is CASSRWEQETQYF.

The chain uses TRBV7-3 and TRBJ1-1; possible D gene TRBD1, 6 bases. The V gene's germline CDR1 is SGHTA and CDR2 FQGTGA. V was clipped by 2 bases and J by 0 bases, with 10 bases between them. The CDR3 runs 15 residues. In nucleotides, the CDR3 is TGTGCCAGCAGCTTATTAGGGGGAGTGAACACTGAAGCTTTCTTT. It is translated as CASSLLGGVNTEAFF. Full variable domain (rest looked up from reference TRBV7-3 and TRBJ1-1): GAGVSQTPSNKVTEKGKYVELRCDPISGHTALYWYRQSLGQGPEFLIYFQGTGAADDSGLPNDRFFAVRPEGSVSTLKIQRTERGDSAVYLCASSLLGGVNTEAFFGQGTRLTVV.